These 20 T cell receptor beta chains were all obtained from the same sample, sequenced in a study of identical twins. In TCRdb, the 5' RACE reads were re-called with MiXCR into one record per CDR3 protein. The repertoire consists of around 670,000 distinct CDR3 sequences, with roughly 6% occurring once and the leading ten covering 1.5% to 2%. The sequenced material came from naive T cells sorted from blood. The receptors originated from a man aged 18 to 29 in good health.

This clonotype was counted a few times. The genes are TRBV3-1 and TRBJ2-5; 7 bases map to TRBD2. The CDR3 covers 16 residues. Germline values: CDR1 LGHDT, CDR2 YNNKEL (reference sequence). With V trimmed by 0 bases and J by 7 bases, 11 bases remained unmatched. The CDR3 nucleotides read TGTGCCAGCAGCCAAGAAAGGAGCGGGGTCCGAGGGACCCAGTACTTC. Its translation: CASSQERSGVRGTQYF.

There are many counts of this clonotype. This rearrangement joins TRBV6-5 to TRBJ2-3, with D hard to call. From germline, CDR1 is MNHEY and CDR2 SVGAGI. This CDR3 is 16 amino acids long. V was trimmed by 2 bases and J by 2 bases, leaving 14 bases between them. The CDR3 loop reads CASSYDPGPFTDTQYF. In DNA form, the CDR3 reads TGTGCCAGCAGTTACGACCCGGGCCCCTTCACAGATACGCAGTATTTT.

This rearrangement joins TRBV6-2 or TRBV6-3 to TRBJ2-3; possible D gene TRBD2, 5 bases. There are 12 residues in the CDR3. CDR1 is MNHEY, CDR2 SVGEGT, per germline. Trimming left V 5 bases short and J 4 bases short, with 7 bases between. The CDR3 here is CASSKLADTQYF. DNA of the CDR3: TGTGCCAGCAGTAAACTAGCAGATACGCAGTATTTT.

The table lists this clonotype with many counts. The CDR3 reads CASRGYDSKNIQYF. CDR3 DNA sequence: TGTGCCAGCAGGGGGTATGACTCCAAAAACATTCAGTACTTC. The rearrangement uses TRBV2 and TRBJ2-4; unclear D gene. The CDR3 extends over 14 amino acids. The germline V gene encodes CDR1 SNHLY and CDR2 FYNNEI. V gave up 6 bases and J gave up 2 bases, with 11 bases separating them.

This clonotype occurred many times. The chain couples TRBV12-3 or TRBV12-4 to TRBJ2-1; a weak D match, TRBD1 (6 bases). Trimming cost V 1 base and J 6 bases, with 13 bases left between them. The CDR3 is 15 residues long. Written as DNA, the CDR3 is TGTGCCAGCAGTTTAGTTCCAGTAGGGGGCAATGAGCAGTTCTTC. This encodes CASSLVPVGGNEQFF.

This clonotype was picked up many times. The chain recombines TRBV29-1 with TRBJ2-5; TRBD2 matches 7 bases. CDR3 length: 14 residues. Germline V CDR1 and CDR2: SQVTM, ANQGSEA. The trim removed 4 bases at V and 3 bases at J, leaving 8 bases unmatched. In DNA form, the CDR3 reads TGCAGCGTTGTCGGCTCGGGAGGAAAAGAGACCCAGTACTTC. Amino acids: CSVVGSGGKETQYF.

This clonotype was found many times. V usage is TRBV5-1 and J usage is TRBJ1-4, with D uncertain. The CDR3 contains 12 residues. V gave up 4 bases and J gave up 6 bases, with 7 bases separating them. Germline V lookup: CDR1 SGHRS, CDR2 YFSETQ. Here the CDR3 reads CASSKDYEKLFF. The CDR3 bases are TGCGCCAGCAGCAAGGATTATGAAAAACTGTTTTTT.

Ten or more counts support this clonotype. This rearrangement joins TRBV12-3 or TRBV12-4 to TRBJ1-1; unclear D gene. This CDR3 region has 11 residues. V was cut by 10 bases and J by 5 bases, with 11 bases left in between. CDR3 in amino acids: CAIEGGTEAFF. Written as DNA, the CDR3 is TGTGCCATCGAGGGAGGTACTGAAGCTTTCTTT.

The sample holds many counts of this clonotype. The chain joins TRBV20-1 to TRBJ2-2, with 11 bases identical to TRBD2. J gave up 4 bases and V 2 bases, and 3 bases lay outside the gene matches. The CDR3 length is 15 residues. Germline V lookup: CDR1 DFQATT, CDR2 SNEGSKA (reference sequence). The CDR3 loop is CSARLAGGRTGELFF. The CDR3, as DNA: TGCAGTGCTAGACTAGCGGGAGGTCGCACCGGGGAGCTGTTTTTT.

This clonotype appeared a few times. The chain has TRBV12-3 or TRBV12-4 and TRBJ2-5; D is possibly TRBD2 (6 bases). Trimming removed 2 bases from V and 4 bases from J, with 23 bases in between. The CDR3 extends over 18 amino acids. The CDR3 reads CASSLLRDRGSGRETQYF. The CDR3 DNA is TGTGCCAGCAGTTTACTTCGTGATCGGGGGTCTGGGCGAGAGACCCAGTACTTC.

This clonotype was seen more than once but under ten times. J is TRBJ2-3 and V is TRBV7-2, with a possible D match to TRBD1 (5 bases). This CDR3 region has 14 residues. Looked up from germline, CDR1 is SGHTA and CDR2 is FQGNSA. V lost 1 base and J 3 bases, leaving 8 bases between the germline ends. CDR3 sequence: CASSLGGKTDTQYF. The DNA of the CDR3 is TGTGCCAGCAGCTTAGGGGGCAAAACAGATACGCAGTATTTT.

This clonotype was found many times. The gene calls are TRBV7-2 and TRBJ2-1; 11 bases align to TRBD2. Trimming cost V 7 bases and J 9 bases; bases outside gene matches: 5. The CDR3 is 13 amino acids. Germline V CDR1 and CDR2: SGHTA, FQGNSA. The CDR3 DNA is TGTGCCAGCAATAGCGGGAGGGTTTCTGAGCAGTTCTTC. Its protein product is CASNSGRVSEQFF. The variable domain in full, with the rest retrieved from reference TRBV7-2 and TRBJ2-1, is GAGVSQSPSNKVTEKGKDVELRCDPISGHTALYWYRQSLGQGLEFLIYFQGNSAPDKSGLPSDRFSAERTGGSVSTLTIQRTQQEDSAVYLCASNSGRVSEQFFGPGTRLTVL.

This clonotype was seen a handful of times. The chain employs TRBV20-1 and TRBJ2-7, with D possibly TRBD1 on 8 matching bases. Trimming shortened V by 4 bases and J by 3 bases, and 16 bases separated the two germline ends. The germline V gene has CDR1 DFQATT and CDR2 SNEGSKA (reference sequence). This CDR3 comprises 14 residues. Here the CDR3 reads CSANPTGDYYEQYF. The CDR3 nucleotides are TGCAGTGCTAACCCGACAGGGGACTACTACGAGCAGTACTTC.

The sample holds many counts of this clonotype. This rearrangement joins TRBV12-3 or TRBV12-4 to TRBJ1-5; D is unclear. Trimming took off 1 base at V and 4 bases at J, with 11 bases between the two ends. The CDR3 extends over 15 amino acids. CDR3 region: CASSLGEIGNQPQHF. The CDR3 nucleotides read TGTGCCAGCAGTTTAGGGGAGATAGGAAATCAGCCCCAGCATTTT.

This clonotype was counted at least ten times. J is TRBJ2-7 and V is TRBV5-1; 13 bases are shared with TRBD2. Germline-derived CDR1 and CDR2 are SGHRS and YFSETQ. The V and J ends lost 1 base and 3 bases, in that order; junction bases with no gene match: 13. The CDR3 runs to 19 residues. The CDR3 loop is CASSLSVLAGGARGYEQYF. The CDR3, as DNA: TGCGCCAGCAGCTTGTCGGTACTAGCGGGAGGGGCAAGGGGCTACGAGCAGTACTTC.

This clonotype occurred a few times. The genes are TRBV12-3 or TRBV12-4 and TRBJ1-4; TRBD1 might be the D (5 bases). The V gene lost 1 base and the J gene lost 1 base, with 10 bases spanning the gap. The CDR3 length is 16 residues. CDR3 sequence reads: CASSLVRDLTNEKLFF. CDR3 bases: TGTGCCAGCAGTTTAGTCAGGGACCTAACTAATGAAAAACTGTTTTTT.

The chain has TRBV29-1 and TRBJ2-5; 9 bases agree with TRBD2. Germline CDR1 reads SQVTM; CDR2 reads ANQGSEA. V was pared by 3 bases and J by 5 bases, with 1 base of the junction left unmatched. The CDR3 is 12 residues long. The CDR3 loop is CSVEAGGETQYF. Written as DNA, the CDR3 is TGCAGCGTTGAGGCGGGAGGGGAGACCCAGTACTTC.

V usage is TRBV20-1 and J usage is TRBJ1-1, with 8 bases fitting TRBD1. The ends lost 3 bases at V and 6 bases at J; junction bases unmatched: 3. This CDR3 is built from 12 residues. CDR1 and CDR2 from the germline V gene are DFQATT and SNEGSKA (reference sequence). The CDR3 protein is CSASAGGPEAFF. The CDR3 DNA reads TGCAGTGCTAGCGCAGGGGGCCCTGAAGCTTTCTTT.

The gene calls are TRBV6-1 and TRBJ1-5; D uncertain. The CDR3 contains 13 residues. Deletions cut 5 bases from V and 4 bases from J, with 9 bases between. The V gene's germline CDR1 is MNHNS and CDR2 SASEGT. CDR3 nucleotides: TGTGCCAGCAGTACCAACCTGAATCAGCCCCAGCATTTT. Translating it yields CASSTNLNQPQHF.

This clonotype was detected a few times. The chain is built from TRBV29-1 and TRBJ1-1; D uncertain. This CDR3 contains 11 residues. Between the trimmed V and J ends, which lost 4 bases and 7 bases, there was a span of 10 bases. Germline V gene data show CDR1 as SQVTM and CDR2 as ANQGSEA. CDR3 protein: CSVGSSGEAFF. The CDR3 DNA reads TGCAGCGTTGGTTCGTCTGGTGAAGCTTTCTTT.